A selection of T cell receptor beta chains follows, all from one sample in a study of blood T cell repertoires in COVID-19. Libraries were prepared by immunoSEQ multiplex PCR; TCRdb keeps only in-frame clonotypes and omits some of them. The data contain 150,000 to 200,000 clones, around 85% of them seen just once; the ten biggest clones take up roughly 9.8%. The sample taken for sequencing was peripheral blood. The source of these receptors is a woman older than 75 with acute or convalescent COVID-19. The conserved cysteine and the conserved F or W are not part of the CDR3 here.

V gene	J gene	CDR3 protein
TRBV11-3	TRBJ1-3	ASSLVTGNTIY
TRBV29-1	TRBJ1-2	SVDTRQYGYT
TRBV18	TRBJ1-3	ASSPRQLTGNTIY
TRBV7-2	TRBJ1-2	ASSLSSQGVYGYT
TRBV19	TRBJ1-1	ASTTVLGKEAGTEAF
TRBV11-2	TRBJ1-2	ASSIGHRLSGAGCT
TRBV7-9	TRBJ2-2	ASSGPTSMNTGELF
TRBV29-1	TRBJ2-3	SVGEMAQY
TRBV29-1	TRBJ1-5	SVGGGGQPQH
TRBV7-2	TRBJ1-5	ASSPRDSRLSQPQH
TRBV19	TRBJ1-1	ASSIGGKNTEAF
TRBV9	TRBJ2-3	ASSAGGLAHTDTQY
TRBV5-4	TRBJ1-5	ASSPGTGSNQPQH
TRBV5-1	TRBJ1-5	ASSLEGGSGQPQH
TRBV30	TRBJ1-2	AWSVRQGGYT
TRBV27	TRBJ2-7	ASSLAGADYEQY
TRBV10-3	TRBJ2-7	AISEEREGPYEQY
TRBV7-2	TRBJ1-5	ASSPDRTYSNQPQH
TRBV2	TRBJ2-1	ARRETSGGRNEQF
TRBV19	TRBJ1-4	ASSGGLTNEKLF
TRBV13	TRBJ2-3	ASSRRGVAGGKDTQY
TRBV2	TRBJ1-5	ASRGQGAIWGHNQPQH
TRBV6-5	TRBJ2-7	ASRRTGSEQY
TRBV4-1	TRBJ1-2	ASSFGTGRRGYGYT
TRBV18	TRBJ2-5	ASSFAAVQETQY
TRBV4-1	TRBJ2-1	ASSHRLAGMSSYNEQF
TRBV7-9	TRBJ2-3	ASSITGEDTQY
TRBV18	TRBJ1-1	ASSPTDRGLTEAF
TRBV11-3	TRBJ2-1	ASSFGGGSYNEQF
TRBV7-2	TRBJ2-5	ASSLSDFPAETQY
TRBV27	TRBJ1-6	ASSYRERGSPLH
TRBV5-1	TRBJ2-7	ASSGTPSYEQY
TRBV6-4	TRBJ2-3	ASSEWRGGTDTQY
TRBV24-1	TRBJ2-3	ATSDPSGRAPDTQY
TRBV5-6	TRBJ2-5	ASSPDGGRETQY
TRBV4-3	TRBJ2-2	ASSQDVQGGTGELF
TRBV7-2	TRBJ2-3	ASSFPGTNTDTQY
TRBV7-2	TRBJ1-5	ASSLVLTVNQPQH
TRBV5-4	TRBJ1-4	ASSLDRASSEKLF
TRBV19	TRBJ2-7	ASSRTGGAVGEQY
TRBV19	TRBJ1-1	ASSIYEGRNTEAF
TRBV6-1	TRBJ2-5	ASSEGWGEETQY
TRBV7-9	TRBJ1-6	ASSAGLGGYSPLH
TRBV2	TRBJ1-5	ASSPTGGPQPQH
TRBV14	TRBJ2-7	ASSRTSGVNEQY
TRBV5-1	TRBJ1-1	ASSFDWTEAF
TRBV3-1/TRBV3-2	TRBJ1-6	ASSREARVINSPLH
TRBV3-1/TRBV3-2	TRBJ2-7	ASSRAVSSYEQY
TRBV30	TRBJ1-2	AWRSVRDRSYGYT
TRBV6-1	TRBJ1-5	ASSEVGAEPQH
TRBV4-1	TRBJ1-1	ASSQEGYNTEAF
TRBV6-2/TRBV6-3	TRBJ2-3	ASSPGTSGDTQY
TRBV6-5	TRBJ1-5	ASSQTKFQPQH
TRBV24-1	TRBJ1-6	ATSDGSSYNSPLH
TRBV30	TRBJ2-1	AWSGGLAGGPASYNEQF
TRBV11-2	TRBJ2-5	ASSAGGTSGVRETQY
TRBV28	TRBJ1-5	ASTRDRGNQPQH